Reported below is one TCR beta chain. Per the authors' pipeline: Estimation of nucleated cell counts was performed using reference gene primer amplification. The protocol was immunoSEQ multiplex PCR, while the TCRdb copy is restricted to in-frame clones and leaves out a portion. That table gives V, J and clone size, and the DNA gave D and trimming. Found here are around 150,000 clones, about 80% of them singletons; the top ten hold 3% to 4.5%. The entry originates in a study of blood T cell repertoires in COVID-19. In the study overall: PBMCs, B-cell-depleted T cells, or T cells were the source of the cDNA or gDNA that made up the material.

The sample taken for sequencing was peripheral blood. The source of this sequence is a woman aged 55-70 years with acute or convalescent COVID-19.

The CDR3 DNA reads TGTGCCTGGAGTTTACTAGCGAGTGAGCAGTTCTTC. Encoded protein: CAWSLLASEQFF. The gene calls are TRBV30 and TRBJ2-1, with 7 bases lining up with TRBD2. Germline V gene sequence: CDR1 GTSNPN, CDR2 SVGIG (reference sequence). V shed 2 bases, J shed 9 bases, and the junction held 4 bases outside the gene matches. The CDR3 has 12 amino acids. Supplemented by reference TRBV30 and TRBJ2-1, the full variable domain reads SQTIHQWPATLVQPVGSPLSLECTVEGTSNPNLYWYRQAAGRGLQLLFYSVGIGQISSEVPQNLSASRPQDRQFILSSKKLLLSDSGFYLCAWSLLASEQFFGPGTRLTVL.